The rows below give T cell receptor beta chains drawn from one sample of a study of blood T cell repertoires in COVID-19. Sequencing was performed with immunoSEQ multiplex PCR; in TCRdb, only in-frame clones are kept and a portion is missing. The table records around 620,000 clones, around 90% of them present only once. Sequencing was done on a sample of peripheral blood. The receptors stem from a woman in her late teens or twenties with acute or convalescent COVID-19. Both conserved end residues are part of each CDR3. The order of the fields is J gene, clone size, V gene, D gene, CDR3 protein, CDR3 DNA. A D gene is named only where the DNA matches it firmly. Not all rows give a size; the values are once, few, many and, for expanded clones, a class.

>TRBJ2-1|.|TRBV7-9|.
CASSLRGEQFF
TGTGCCAGCAGCCTAAGGGGTGAGCAGTTCTTC
>TRBJ1-5|.|TRBV2|.
CASSGRSNQPQHF
TGTGCCAGCAGTGGTAGAAGCAATCAGCCCCAGCATTTT
>TRBJ1-1|.|TRBV19|.
CASSLGGVQAEAFF
TGTGCCAGTAGCCTGGGAGGGGTTCAGGCTGAAGCTTTCTTT
>TRBJ1-2|.|TRBV29-1|.
CSVAGQEYSTAF
TGCAGCGTTGCAGGGCAGGAGTATTCTACCGCCTTC
>TRBJ1-1|few|TRBV19|.
CASSIHGRGDTEAFF
TGTGCCAGTAGTATCCACGGCCGGGGGGACACTGAAGCTTTCTTT
>TRBJ1-3|.|TRBV3-1/TRBV3-2|TRBD1
CASSHWTGSGGNTIYF
TGTGCCAGCAGCCACTGGACAGGTTCTGGTGGAAACACCATATATTTT
>TRBJ1-1|.|TRBV14|.
CASSQDQGLGGRRMGDTEAFF
TGTGCCAGCAGCCAAGATCAAGGACTCGGGGGGCGGAGGATGGGAGACACTGAAGCTTTCTTT
>TRBJ2-7|.|TRBV10-3|TRBD2
CATLAGGPGEQYF
TGTGCCACCCTAGCGGGGGGCCCGGGGGAGCAGTACTTC
>TRBJ2-2|.|TRBV12-2|.
CASRLSKRGPGELFF
TGTGCAAGTCGCTTAAGTAAAAGGGGCCCCGGGGAGCTGTTTTTT
>TRBJ1-6|many|TRBV19|.
CASSIATGITLHF
TGTGCCAGTAGTATAGCCACCGGGATAACTCTCCACTTT
>TRBJ1-4|.|TRBV4-2|.
CASSQRGGVEKLFF
TGTGCCAGCAGCCAAAGGGGTGGAGTCGAAAAACTGTTTTTT
>TRBJ2-5|.|TRBV2|TRBD2
CARTLAGVYQETQYF
TGTGCCAGAACACTAGCGGGGGTTTACCAAGAGACCCAGTACTTC
>TRBJ2-3|.|TRBV6-2/TRBV6-3|.
CASSAGITQYF
TGTGCCAGCAGTGCAGGGATAACGCAGTATTTT
>TRBJ1-2|.|TRBV20-1|.
CSVSGGYGYTF
TGCAGTGTCTCGGGGGGCTATGGCTACACCTTC
>TRBJ2-3|.|TRBV4-3|.
CASSQDEGAGTDTQYF
TGCGCCAGCAGCCAAGATGAGGGAGCGGGCACAGATACGCAGTATTTT
>TRBJ1-4|.|TRBV7-7|TRBD1
CASSFPLKQGAGEKLFF
TGTGCCAGCAGCTTCCCTCTCAAACAGGGGGCCGGTGAAAAACTGTTTTTT
>TRBJ1-2|few|TRBV3-1/TRBV3-2|.
CASSQDLGARNYGYTF
TGTGCCAGCAGCCAAGATTTGGGGGCGCGGAACTATGGCTACACCTTC
>TRBJ2-1|.|TRBV5-6|.
CASSLVMGQGILSYNEQFF
TGTGCCAGCAGCTTGGTTATGGGGCAGGGAATTTTATCCTACAATGAGCAGTTCTTC
>TRBJ2-3|.|TRBV5-1|TRBD2
CASSLSPTGTSGVTDTQYF
TGCGCCAGCAGCTTGTCGCCCACCGGGACTAGCGGGGTTACAGATACGCAGTATTTT
>TRBJ2-5|.|TRBV11-2|.
CASSLNRQETQYF
TGTGCCAGCAGCTTAAACAGGCAAGAGACCCAGTACTTC
>TRBJ2-3|.|TRBV28|.
CASSWHRRPTSTDTQYF
TGTGCCAGCAGTTGGCACAGAAGGCCTACTAGCACAGATACGCAGTATTTT
>TRBJ2-7|.|TRBV6-5|TRBD1
CASSQGEFGEQYF
TGTGCCAGCAGTCAGGGGGAATTCGGCGAGCAGTACTTC
>TRBJ1-3|once|TRBV3-1/TRBV3-2|.
CASSQGGLGRNTIYF
TGTGCCAGCAGCCAAGGAGGGTTGGGTAGAAACACCATATATTTT
>TRBJ2-7|once|TRBV7-2|.
CASSLASGSSYEQYF
TGTGCCAGCAGCTTAGCTTCCGGGAGCTCCTACGAGCAGTACTTC
>TRBJ1-1|.|TRBV24-1|TRBD1
CATRTGGVGTEAFF
TGTGCCACCAGAACAGGGGGCGTGGGGACTGAAGCTTTCTTT
>TRBJ2-1|.|TRBV6-2/TRBV6-3|TRBD2
CASSPHGAGGGSSYNEQFF
TGTGCCAGCAGTCCCCATGGAGCGGGGGGTGGCAGCTCCTACAATGAGCAGTTCTTC
>TRBJ1-2|.|TRBV5-6|TRBD1
CASSTAGGGGYTF
TGTGCCAGCAGCACCGCAGGGGGTGGTGGCTACACCTTC
>TRBJ1-6|.|TRBV27|.
CASRPGGSSPLHF
TGTGCCAGCCGCCCCGGAGGGTCTTCACCCCTCCACTTT
>TRBJ1-1|.|TRBV6-1|.
CASSEQGDTEAFF
TGTGCCAGCAGTGAGCAGGGCGACACTGAAGCTTTCTTT
>TRBJ2-3|.|TRBV7-2|.
CASSSPAGITDTQYF
TGTGCCAGCAGCTCCCCGGCGGGGATCACAGATACGCAGTATTTT
>TRBJ1-1|.|TRBV7-6|.
CASSLGPDTEAFF
TGTGCCAGCAGCTTAGGGCCAGACACTGAAGCTTTCTTT
>TRBJ1-3|.|TRBV10-3|TRBD1
CAISIQGASSGNTIYF
TGTGCCATCAGCATACAGGGGGCTAGCTCTGGAAACACCATATATTTT
>TRBJ1-1|once|TRBV30|.
CAWSPTRTGMNTEAFF
TGTGCCTGGAGTCCTACCCGGACGGGGATGAACACTGAAGCTTTCTTT
>TRBJ2-2|.|TRBV9|.
CASSVNRAGGELFF
TGTGCCAGCAGCGTAAACAGGGCGGGCGGGGAGCTGTTTTTT
>TRBJ1-3|.|TRBV4-1|.
CASSQDAGFSGNTIYF
TGCGCCAGCAGCCAAGATGCCGGGTTCTCTGGAAACACCATATATTTT
>TRBJ1-3|.|TRBV19|.
CASRQSGGAGNTIYF
TGTGCCAGTCGCCAATCGGGGGGAGCTGGAAACACCATATATTTT
>TRBJ2-7|.|TRBV5-1|TRBD1
CASSKGTGGYEQYF
TGCGCCAGCAGTAAAGGGACAGGGGGTTACGAGCAGTACTTC
>TRBJ1-2|.|TRBV19|.
CASSIRRTDGYTF
TGTGCCAGTAGTATCCGAAGGACAGACGGCTACACCTTC
>TRBJ2-5|few|TRBV7-7|TRBD2
CASSSGTRGGQETQYF
TGTGCCAGCAGCTCCGGGACTAGGGGGGGTCAAGAGACCCAGTACTTC
>TRBJ2-7|.|TRBV2|.
CASREGQLRYEQYF
TGTGCCAGCAGGGAGGGACAGTTAAGGTACGAGCAGTACTTC
>TRBJ1-1|.|TRBV6-2/TRBV6-3|.
CASTPTSWLGGNTEAFF
TGTGCCAGCACCCCTACCAGTTGGCTAGGAGGGAACACTGAAGCTTTCTTT
>TRBJ2-2|.|TRBV4-1|.
CASSQTSGELFF
TGCGCCAGCAGCCAAACTTCCGGGGAGCTGTTTTTT
>TRBJ1-5|.|TRBV5-5|.
CASSLGLFGNQPQHF
TGTGCCAGCAGCCTGGGACTATTTGGCAATCAGCCCCAGCATTTT
>TRBJ2-1|.|TRBV24-1|.
CATSGAADSYNEQFF
TGTGCCACCAGTGGCGCGGCAGACTCCTACAATGAGCAGTTCTTC
>TRBJ2-7|.|TRBV11-3|TRBD2
CASSASGGRAYEQYF
TGTGCCAGCAGCGCTAGCGGGGGCCGCGCCTACGAGCAGTACTTC
>TRBJ1-1|.|TRBV28|.
CASSPISKNTEAFF
TGTGCCAGCAGTCCCATCAGTAAGAACACTGAAGCTTTCTTT
>TRBJ1-2|.|TRBV5-6|TRBD1
CASSPGQGIYGYTF
TGTGCCAGCAGCCCAGGACAGGGAATCTATGGCTACACCTTC
>TRBJ1-5|once|TRBV28|TRBD1
CASRTGGGQPQHF
TGTGCCAGCCGTACAGGGGGTGGTCAGCCCCAGCATTTT
>TRBJ1-2|.|TRBV4-3|TRBD1
CASSQVGTDYGYTF
TGCGCCAGCAGCCAAGTTGGGACAGACTATGGCTACACCTTC
>TRBJ1-2|.|TRBV6-4|.
CASSPGWNYGYTF
TGTGCCAGCAGCCCCGGGTGGAACTATGGCTACACCTTC
>TRBJ2-1|.|TRBV2|TRBD1
CASSKNTGGRFF
TGTGCCAGCAGCAAAAATACAGGGGGCCGGTTCTTC
>TRBJ1-2|few|TRBV27|TRBD1
CASSPGTGYGYTF
TGTGCCAGCAGCCCCGGGACAGGCTATGGCTACACCTTC
>TRBJ2-2|.|TRBV7-3|.
CASSPQSGGGELFF
TGTGCCAGCAGCCCCCAGTCAGGTGGCGGGGAGCTGTTTTTT
>TRBJ1-1|once|TRBV19|.
CASSMVIRDEAFF
TGTGCCAGTAGTATGGTAATCAGGGATGAAGCTTTCTTT
>TRBJ1-1|.|TRBV6-5|TRBD1
CASSFNDRGNTEAFF
TGTGCCAGCAGTTTCAATGACAGGGGGAACACTGAAGCTTTCTTT
>TRBJ1-4|.|TRBV30|.
CAWSVPGEKLFF
TGTGCCTGGAGTGTACCGGGTGAAAAACTGTTTTTT
>TRBJ1-1|.|TRBV13|.
CASSPRQANTEAFF
TGTGCCAGCAGCCCTCGACAGGCGAACACTGAAGCTTTCTTT
>TRBJ2-7|.|TRBV11-3|.
CASSLPNEQYF
TGTGCCAGCAGCTTACCCAACGAGCAGTACTTC
>TRBJ1-5|.|TRBV24-1|.
CATSGEGGNQPQHF
TGTGCCACCAGTGGTGAGGGGGGCAATCAGCCCCAGCATTTT